This TCR beta chain was sequenced during a study of blood T cell repertoires in COVID-19. About the study: Collection of acute and convalescent COVID-19 samples took place in the United States, Italy and Spain. T cells, B-cell-depleted T cells, or PBMCs provided the cDNA or gDNA that served as material.

Germline CDR1 reads SGHNT; CDR2 reads YYREEE (reference sequence). With V trimmed by 4 bases and J by 3 bases, 13 bases remained unmatched. This CDR3 is built from 17 residues. This clone was seen a handful of times. Original methodology: Amplification with reference gene primers provided the estimates of nucleated cell counts. The protocol was immunoSEQ multiplex PCR, while the TCRdb copy is restricted to in-frame clones and leaves out a portion. That table gives V, J and clone size, and the DNA gave D and trimming. Of around 94,000 clones in the sample, 70% to 90% are singletons; the top ten hold about 10%.

The sequencing sample was made of peripheral blood. The chain carries TRBV5-4 and TRBJ2-3; 8 nucleotides agree with TRBD2. The source is a man in his forties with active or convalescent COVID-19. Here the CDR3 reads CASSLGGAGGLTDTQYF. DNA of the CDR3: TGTGCCAGCAGCCTTGGGGGGGCGGGGGGCCTAACAGATACGCAGTATTTT.